The 14 T cell receptor beta chains listed next were all sequenced from one sample in a study of blood T cell repertoires in COVID-19. Using immunoSEQ multiplex PCR, the repertoire was profiled, and TCRdb retains in-frame clones only, with some absent. The sample has 200,000 to 250,000 clones; 87% are singletons. Sequenced material: PBMCs or T cells enriched from blood (not recorded which). The receptors derive from a woman under 40 with acute COVID-19.

The V and J genes are TRBV6-5 and TRBJ2-3, with a possible D match to TRBD1 (6 bases). V shed 8 bases and J shed 4 bases, with 16 bases lying between them. Germline assignment: CDR1 MNHEY and CDR2 SVGAGI. The CDR3 contains 14 residues. The CDR3: CASYRRGLADTQYF. CDR3 in DNA: TGTGCCAGCTATAGAAGGGGGTTGGCAGATACGCAGTATTTT.

The chain has TRBV6-4 and TRBJ2-3; possibly TRBD1 for D (5 bases). V lost 6 bases to trimming and J lost 0 bases, with 13 bases between them. From germline, CDR1 is MRHNA and CDR2 SNTAGT. The CDR3 extends over 15 amino acids. In DNA form, the CDR3 reads TGTGCCAGCAGACTATCAGGGAAAAGCACAGATACGCAGTATTTT. Translation gives CASRLSGKSTDTQYF.

The chain uses TRBV18 and TRBJ2-3; D may be TRBD1 (5 bases). The CDR3 totals 14 residues. The V gene lost 2 bases and the J gene lost 3 bases, with 9 bases spanning the gap. The germline V gene has CDR1 KGHSH and CDR2 LQKENI. CDR3: CASSPSQGTDTQYF. The CDR3 nucleotides read TGTGCCAGCTCACCATCTCAGGGAACAGATACGCAGTATTTT. Full variable domain (missing parts from reference TRBV18 and TRBJ2-3): NAGVMQNPRHLVRRRGQEARLRCSPMKGHSHVYWYRQLPEEGLKFMVYLQKENIIDESGMPKERFSAEFPKEGPSILRIQQVVRGDSAAYFCASSPSQGTDTQYFGPGTRLTVL.

This rearrangement joins TRBV27 to TRBJ2-3; 9 bases agree with TRBD1. Germline CDR1 is MNHEY and CDR2 is SMNVEV (reference sequence). The CDR3 is 16 amino acids. The ends lost 5 bases at V and 2 bases at J; junction bases unmatched: 8. The CDR3 sequence is CASSALGQGNTDTQYF. The DNA for the CDR3 is TGTGCCAGCAGTGCTCTAGGACAGGGGAACACAGATACGCAGTATTTT.

This clone was seen only a few times. The rearrangement uses TRBV2 and TRBJ2-7; D remains ambiguous. CDR1 is SNHLY, CDR2 FYNNEI, per germline. This CDR3 is built from 17 residues. The V end lost 2 bases, the J end lost 0 bases, and 17 bases lay between the germline ends. The CDR3 DNA reads as TGTGCCAGCAGTGAATTGGCATTACCATCCCCCTCCTACGAGCAGTACTTC. Protein: CASSELALPSPSYEQYF.

The V gene is TRBV19, the J gene TRBJ2-7, with TRBD2 matching 8 bases. V gave up 4 bases and J gave up 3 bases; unmatched junction bases: 5. This CDR3 has 14 amino acids. Germline V lookup: CDR1 LNHDA, CDR2 SQIVND (reference sequence). For the CDR3, the DNA is TGTGCCAGTAGTAATCGCGGGACTAGCTACGAGCAGTACTTC. Translation: CASSNRGTSYEQYF.

The V and J genes are TRBV30 and TRBJ2-2; TRBD1 matches at 7 bases. The CDR3 has 15 amino acids. Germline CDR1 and CDR2: GTSNPN and SVGIG (reference sequence). V trimming: 1 base; J trimming: 1 base; junction bases outside the gene matches: 3. DNA of the CDR3: TGTGCCTGGAGTGCTGGGACAGAGAACACCGGGGAGCTGTTTTTT. It codes for CAWSAGTENTGELFF.

This clone has more than one count but fewer than ten. This sequence joins TRBV7-2 and TRBJ2-7; 8 nucleotides match TRBD2. Germline V lookup: CDR1 SGHTA, CDR2 FQGNSA. V lost 1 base to trimming and J lost 3 bases; unmatched junction nucleotides: 8. This CDR3 region has 16 residues. CDR3 in amino acids: CASSLDPGLALYEQYF. DNA of the CDR3: TGTGCCAGCAGCTTAGATCCTGGACTAGCCCTCTACGAGCAGTACTTC.

The gene calls are TRBV7-2 and TRBJ2-5, with unresolved D. The germline gives CDR1 SGHTA, CDR2 FQGNSA. This CDR3 is built from 15 residues. Trimming stripped 1 base from V and 1 base from J, with 10 bases between. CDR3 nucleotides: TGTGCCAGCAGCTTAGGAGAGCAGCGCCAAGAGACCCAGTACTTC. Residues: CASSLGEQRQETQYF.

As to this clone: This CDR3 is also generated by other DNA sequences in the sample. This sequence joins TRBV18 and TRBJ2-5; D perhaps matches TRBD2 (6 bases). CDR1 and CDR2 from the germline V gene are KGHSH and LQKENI. The CDR3 is 13 residues long. V shed 2 bases and J shed 2 bases, with 6 bases lying between them. The DNA of the CDR3 is TGTGCCAGCTCACCAGGGACTCAAGAGACCCAGTACTTC. The encoded protein is CASSPGTQETQYF.

The V gene is TRBV7-9, the J gene TRBJ2-5; a possible D gene is TRBD1 (5 bases). This CDR3 region has 14 residues. Looked up from germline, CDR1 is SEHNR and CDR2 is FQNEAQ (reference sequence). With 4 bases removed from V and 2 bases from J, the gap between germline ends came to 11 bases. CDR3 nucleotides: TGTGCCAGCAGCTGGGTGGGGCAGCAAGAGACCCAGTACTTC. It translates to CASSWVGQQETQYF.

The genes are TRBV7-9 and TRBJ2-5; D is possibly TRBD1 (6 bases). V lost 1 base and J 0 bases, leaving 15 bases between the germline ends. Germline V lookup: CDR1 SEHNR, CDR2 FQNEAQ (reference sequence). The CDR3 has 17 amino acids. CDR3 region: CASSLGQGTRYQETQYF. DNA for the CDR3: TGTGCCAGCAGCTTAGGCCAGGGGACCCGGTACCAAGAGACCCAGTACTTC.

The J gene is TRBJ2-5, the V gene TRBV11-2; D gene unclear. The CDR3 is 14 amino acids. CDR1 and CDR2 from the germline V gene are SGHAT and FQNNGV. The V end lost 5 bases, the J end lost 5 bases, and 15 bases lay between the germline ends. The DNA for the CDR3 is TGTGCCAGCAGCATCGAGCCTAGTTGGGAGACCCAGTACTTC. Its translation is CASSIEPSWETQYF.

This clone was recorded once. The V and J genes are TRBV9 and TRBJ2-7; 9 positions match TRBD2. The CDR3 sequence is 17 residues long. Trimming took 0 bases from V and 4 from J; bases not matched to a gene: 11. Looked up from germline, CDR1 is SGDLS and CDR2 is YYNGEE. CDR3 in amino acids: CASSVGGSGSAAYEQYF. CDR3 bases: TGTGCCAGCAGCGTAGGGGGTAGCGGGAGCGCTGCGTACGAGCAGTACTTC.